This TCR beta chain was documented in a study of blood T cell repertoires in COVID-19. Study at large: Whether acute or convalescent, the COVID-19 samples came from the United States, Italy and Spain. From T cells, B-cell-depleted T cells, or PBMCs came the material, which was cDNA or gDNA.

As processed by the authors: Cell counts per sample came from amplifying reference gene primers. Some clones are missing from TCRdb's copy, which holds only in-frame ones; the method was immunoSEQ multiplex PCR. For V, J and clone size, that table is used; D and trimming come from the DNA. This sample has 250,000 to 300,000 clones, with over 75% found just once. With 7 bases removed from V and 9 bases from J, the gap between germline ends came to 20 bases. This CDR3 is 14 amino acids long. Looked up from germline, CDR1 is MDHEN and CDR2 is SYDVKM. The chain employs TRBV28 and TRBJ2-3, with D possibly being TRBD1 (7 bases). Sequences were obtained from peripheral blood. The receptor comes from a man aged 45-65 years with active or convalescent COVID-19. CDR3 in amino acids: CASILSQGGGTQYF. The CDR3 DNA is TGTGCCAGCATCCTCTCTCAGGGGGGAGGAACGCAGTATTTT.